These 29 T cell receptor beta chains were sequenced from one sample in a study of blood T cell repertoires in COVID-19. Repertoires were generated with immunoSEQ multiplex PCR, while TCRdb's copy carries only in-frame clones and drops some. The sample has under 350,000 clones, about 86% seen once; the top ten hold approximately 4%. What was sequenced was PBMCs or T cells enriched from blood (not recorded which). The origin of the receptors is a woman aged 40 to 55 with acute COVID-19.

This chain links TRBV28 with TRBJ1-2; 12 bases fit TRBD1. The germline gives CDR1 MDHEN, CDR2 SYDVKM. J lost 2 bases, V lost 8 bases, and 9 bases had no gene match. The CDR3 covers 16 residues. The CDR3 DNA follows: TGTGCCAGCTGGGGACAGGGGGCGATTGCGAACTATGGCTACACCTTC. This encodes CASWGQGAIANYGYTF.

The chain is built from TRBV13 and TRBJ2-1; 11 bases agree with TRBD2. The germline V gene has CDR1 PRHDT and CDR2 FYEKMQ (reference sequence). The CDR3 is 14 amino acids. V shed 5 bases, J shed 10 bases, and the junction held 7 bases outside the gene matches. DNA of the CDR3: TGTGCCAGCAGCCGGCTACTAGCGGGAGACGAGCAGTTCTTC. Its protein is CASSRLLAGDEQFF.

The rearrangement uses TRBV2 and TRBJ1-5, with 10 positions matching TRBD1. The V segment lost 6 bases and the J segment 6 bases; nucleotides outside the gene matches: 5. Germline values: CDR1 SNHLY, CDR2 FYNNEI. This CDR3 has 14 residues. DNA of the CDR3: TGTGCCAGCAGAGTCGGGACAGGGGTTCAGCCCCAGCATTTT. It translates to CASRVGTGVQPQHF.

This chain uses TRBV27 with TRBJ1-2, with a possible D match to TRBD1 (6 bases). CDR1 is MNHEY and CDR2 is SMNVEV in the germline V gene (reference sequence). This CDR3 comprises 15 residues. Trimming took off 2 bases at V and 2 bases at J, with 12 bases between the two ends. This chain's CDR3 is CASSLGTSGNYGYTF. CDR3 nucleotide sequence: TGTGCCAGCAGTTTAGGGACATCGGGGAACTATGGCTACACCTTC.

V and J are TRBV11-1 and TRBJ2-7; 9 bases line up with TRBD2. This CDR3 is built from 16 residues. V trimming: 2 bases; J trimming: 4 bases; junction bases outside the gene matches: 9. Germline V gene sequence: CDR1 SGHAT, CDR2 FQDESV (reference sequence). The CDR3 region has the DNA TGTGCCAGCAGCTTATCCGCAGCGGGGGGTAGGTACGAGCAGTACTTC. Amino acid sequence: CASSLSAAGGRYEQYF. Variable domain in full (rest from reference TRBV11-1 and TRBJ2-7): EAEVAQSPRYKITEKSQAVAFWCDPISGHATLYWYRQILGQGPELLVQFQDESVVDDSQLPKDRFSAERLKGVDSTLKIQPAELGDSAMYLCASSLSAAGGRYEQYFGPGTRLTVT.

The V gene is TRBV4-2, the J gene TRBJ2-7; 9 bases are shared with TRBD2. This CDR3 comprises 14 residues. With V trimmed by 4 bases and J by 2 bases, 3 bases remained unmatched. CDR1 LGHNA and CDR2 YNFKEQ come from the germline V gene. Here the CDR3 reads CASSPREGAYEQYF. Written as DNA, the CDR3 is TGTGCCAGCAGCCCGCGGGAGGGCGCCTACGAGCAGTACTTC.

The chain recombines TRBV7-3 with TRBJ1-2; 12 bases are shared with TRBD1. Germline assignment: CDR1 SGHTA and CDR2 FQGTGA. With 6 bases clipped from V and 4 bases from J, the junction kept 9 bases outside the gene matches. The CDR3 is made up of 16 amino acids. The CDR3 DNA sequence: TGTGCCAGCAGTAACGCCGGGACAGGGGGCGTCTATGGCTACACCTTC. It translates to CASSNAGTGGVYGYTF.

The rearrangement joins TRBV7-8 to TRBJ1-1, with D perhaps matching TRBD1 (6 bases). CDR1 SGHVS and CDR2 FQNEAQ come from the germline V gene. The length of the CDR3 is 12 residues. Trimming took off 1 base at V and 10 bases at J, with 10 bases between the two ends. The CDR3 DNA reads TGTGCCAGCAGCTTAGGGGCAGGGGCAGCTTTCTTT. Encoded protein: CASSLGAGAAFF.

The rearrangement links TRBV5-1 to TRBJ2-5, with 8 bases lining up with TRBD1. CDR3 length: 16 amino acids. Trimming removed 0 bases from V and 1 base from J; junction bases left unmatched: 5. The germline gives CDR1 SGHRS, CDR2 YFSETQ. CDR3 loop: CASSLGDRGRQETQYF. The CDR3 DNA sequence: TGCGCCAGCAGCTTGGGTGACAGGGGTCGCCAAGAGACCCAGTACTTC.

The chain couples TRBV7-9 to TRBJ1-4, with 7 bases fitting TRBD1. The CDR3 length is 17 residues. J gave up 0 bases and V 1 base, and 5 bases lay outside the gene matches. CDR1 is SEHNR, CDR2 FQNEAQ, per germline (reference sequence). CDR3 in amino acids: CASSLGKGAATNEKLFF. CDR3 DNA sequence: TGTGCCAGCAGCTTAGGCAAGGGGGCGGCAACTAATGAAAAACTGTTTTTT.

The chain uses TRBV6-1 and TRBJ2-3, with D perhaps matching TRBD2 (7 bases). CDR1 MNHNS and CDR2 SASEGT come from the germline V gene. The CDR3 consists of 15 residues. The germline V and J ends were trimmed by 0 bases and 8 bases, with 15 bases remaining between them. DNA for the CDR3: TGTGCCAGCAGTGAAGCGGGGGGGCCGAGTGGTACGCAGTATTTT. Amino acids: CASSEAGGPSGTQYF.

In the case of this clone: One junction end does not reproduce the germline sequence, and a read error may be involved. This chain links TRBV6-2 or TRBV6-3 with TRBJ2-1; D perhaps matches TRBD2 (7 bases). The CDR3 consists of 16 residues. Germline assignment: CDR1 MNHEY and CDR2 SVGEGT. CDR3 in amino acids: CASTYTGGRSYNEQFF. The CDR3 nucleotides read TGTGCCAGCACTTACACGGGGGGCAGGTCCTACAATGAGCAGTTCTTC.

The CDR3 is CASSVIGTGNSPLHF. As DNA, the CDR3 is TGTGCCAGCAGCGTAATCGGGACAGGGAATTCACCCCTCCACTTT. The chain couples TRBV9 to TRBJ1-6; TRBD1 aligns across 9 bases. J lost 7 bases, V lost 1 base, and 3 bases had no gene match. The germline gives CDR1 SGDLS, CDR2 YYNGEE. The CDR3 loop spans 15 amino acids.

The rearrangement links TRBV9 to TRBJ1-3; 7 bases fit TRBD1. The germline gives CDR1 SGDLS, CDR2 YYNGEE. J lost 0 bases, V lost 4 bases, and 4 bases had no gene match. This CDR3 is built from 15 residues. As DNA, the CDR3 is TGTGCCAGCAGCTGGGACAGTTTCTCTGGAAACACCATATATTTT. Its translation: CASSWDSFSGNTIYF.

V usage is TRBV27 and J usage is TRBJ2-7, with a possible D match to TRBD2 (7 bases). This CDR3 is 19 amino acids long. From germline, CDR1 is MNHEY and CDR2 SMNVEV (reference sequence). Trimming removed 2 bases at V and 6 bases at J, with 29 bases between. The CDR3 sequence is CASSLKQGTRGLAHSEQYF. The CDR3 DNA reads TGTGCCAGCAGTTTAAAACAGGGCACGCGGGGGTTGGCACACAGCGAGCAGTACTTC.

As for this clone: The same CDR3 can be traced to other DNA sequences in this sample. This chain connects TRBV14 to TRBJ2-2; D remains ambiguous. Per germline, CDR1 SGHDN and CDR2 FVKESK. V gave up 3 bases and J gave up 1 base, with 3 bases separating them. The CDR3 consists of 13 residues. The CDR3 reads CASSHLNTGELFF. DNA of the CDR3: TGTGCCAGCAGCCACTTGAACACCGGGGAGCTGTTTTTT.

This chain uses TRBV11-1 with TRBJ2-3; possible D gene TRBD2, 7 bases. The V end lost 5 bases, the J end lost 3 bases, and 18 bases lay between the germline ends. This CDR3 contains 16 residues. The germline V gene encodes CDR1 SGHAT and CDR2 FQDESV (reference sequence). The DNA of the CDR3 is TGTGCCAGCAGCCGAACGGCGGGGGCGGGGACAGATACGCAGTATTTT. Its translation is CASSRTAGAGTDTQYF.

Here the CDR3 DNA reads TGTGCCAGCAGTTCATTAGTCGGTTCGCGATCACCCCTCCACTTT. Amino acids: CASSSLVGSRSPLHF. The rearrangement joins TRBV7-2 to TRBJ1-6; no clear D. The CDR3 has 15 amino acids. V lost 6 bases to trimming and J lost 10 bases, with 19 bases between them. Germline CDR1 reads SGHTA; CDR2 reads FQGNSA.

This clone was recorded once. The rearrangement uses TRBV4-1 and TRBJ1-2, with D unresolved. The CDR3 length is 16 residues. The V gene's germline CDR1 is MGHRA and CDR2 YSYEKL. V was clipped by 2 bases and J by 4 bases, with 17 bases between them. The CDR3 sequence is CASSQPTRDISYGYTF. The CDR3 coding sequence is TGCGCCAGCAGCCAACCGACACGAGACATCAGCTATGGCTACACCTTC.

V usage is TRBV5-1 and J usage is TRBJ2-5; possible D gene TRBD2, 7 bases. This CDR3 contains 16 residues. Germline V lookup: CDR1 SGHRS, CDR2 YFSETQ. Trimming removed 4 bases from V and 2 bases from J, with 18 bases in between. DNA of the CDR3: TGCGCCAGCAGCCCGGTTGGGGGCGGGGGTCAAGAGACCCAGTACTTC. This codes for CASSPVGGGGQETQYF.

As to this clone: Other DNA variants within this sample encode the same CDR3. The V gene is TRBV7-8, the J gene TRBJ1-5; D is unresolved. This CDR3 contains 15 residues. V lost 5 bases to trimming and J lost 8 bases, with 19 bases between them. Germline CDR1 is SGHVS and CDR2 is FQNEAQ. In DNA form, the CDR3 reads TGTGCCAGCAGCCCGACCCCCGGGTCAGCGGAGCCCCAGCATTTT. It is translated as CASSPTPGSAEPQHF.

The V and J genes are TRBV10-3 and TRBJ1-1; no definite D call. The CDR3 runs 13 residues. The germline gives CDR1 ENHRY, CDR2 SYGVKD. V was pared by 0 bases and J by 5 bases, with 7 bases between. CDR3 region: CAISESWETEAFF. CDR3 DNA: TGTGCCATCAGTGAGTCGTGGGAGACTGAAGCTTTCTTT.

This clone came up once. The chain recombines TRBV5-1 with TRBJ2-2; D is possibly TRBD2 (5 bases). Trimming took off 0 bases at V and 5 bases at J, with 5 bases between the two ends. This CDR3 spans 13 amino acids. Per the germline V gene, CDR1 is SGHRS and CDR2 is YFSETQ. CDR3 sequence: CASSLAGTGELFF. The CDR3 nucleotides read TGCGCCAGCAGCTTGGCGGGGACCGGGGAGCTGTTTTTT. Variable domain in full (rest from reference TRBV5-1 and TRBJ2-2): KAGVTQTPRYLIKTRGQQVTLSCSPISGHRSVSWYQQTPGQGLQFLFEYFSETQRNKGNFPGRFSGRQFSNSRSEMNVSTLELGDSALYLCASSLAGTGELFFGEGSRLTVL.

There are many counts of this clone. DNA for the CDR3: TGTGCCAGTCATACAGGGGACAATTCACCCCTCCACTTT. This translates into CASHTGDNSPLHF. The chain has TRBV19 and TRBJ1-6, with 7 bases that match TRBD1. The CDR3 extends over 13 amino acids. Per the germline V gene, CDR1 is LNHDA and CDR2 is SQIVND (reference sequence). The J segment lost 7 bases and the V segment lost 8 bases, leaving 5 bases of the junction unmatched.

The chain links TRBV18 to TRBJ1-2; TRBD1 agrees at 12 bases. Germline V gene lookup returns CDR1 KGHSH and CDR2 LQKENI. The CDR3 is 17 residues long. Trimming removed 1 base from V and 4 bases from J; junction bases left unmatched: 7. Here the CDR3 DNA reads TGTGCCAGCTCACCACTTAGGGACAGGGGGCGCCCCTATGGCTACACCTTC. Translated, it gives CASSPLRDRGRPYGYTF.

V and J are TRBV18 and TRBJ1-5; D gene unclear. The V and J ends lost 3 bases and 4 bases respectively, with 13 bases between them. CDR1 is KGHSH and CDR2 is LQKENI in the germline V gene. The CDR3 is made up of 15 amino acids. CDR3 loop: CASSPREGGNQPQHF. The CDR3 region has the DNA TGTGCCAGCTCACCCCGGGAGGGAGGAAATCAGCCCCAGCATTTT. The full variable domain, with the rest looked up from reference TRBV18 and TRBJ1-5, is NAGVMQNPRHLVRRRGQEARLRCSPMKGHSHVYWYRQLPEEGLKFMVYLQKENIIDESGMPKERFSAEFPKEGPSILRIQQVVRGDSAAYFCASSPREGGNQPQHFGDGTRLSIL.

This clone has more than one count but fewer than ten. V usage is TRBV12-3 or TRBV12-4 and J usage is TRBJ1-1, with D unclear. The CDR3 runs 13 residues. Trimming cost V 7 bases and J 1 base, with 10 bases left between them. The CDR3 region has the DNA TGTGCCAGCACAAAAGAGAGGAACACTGAAGCTTTCTTT. It codes for CASTKERNTEAFF.

CDR3 sequence: CASSSSYQRGKMGGELFF. The DNA for the CDR3 is TGCGCCAGCAGCTCTTCTTACCAGCGGGGAAAGATGGGAGGGGAGCTGTTTTTT. The genes are TRBV5-1 and TRBJ2-2; 7 bases match TRBD2. J lost 8 bases, V lost 3 bases, and 19 bases had no gene match. CDR3 size: 18 residues. Looked up from germline, CDR1 is SGHRS and CDR2 is YFSETQ.

CDR3 region: CASKPRTGVLSNQPQHF. The CDR3 DNA reads as TGTGCCAGTAAGCCCCGAACAGGGGTACTTAGCAATCAGCCCCAGCATTTT. V is TRBV19 and J is TRBJ1-5; 7 bases align to TRBD1. CDR1 and CDR2 from the germline V gene are LNHDA and SQIVND (reference sequence). After removal of 7 bases from V and 0 bases from J, the junction contained 12 bases not matched to a gene. This CDR3 region has 17 residues.